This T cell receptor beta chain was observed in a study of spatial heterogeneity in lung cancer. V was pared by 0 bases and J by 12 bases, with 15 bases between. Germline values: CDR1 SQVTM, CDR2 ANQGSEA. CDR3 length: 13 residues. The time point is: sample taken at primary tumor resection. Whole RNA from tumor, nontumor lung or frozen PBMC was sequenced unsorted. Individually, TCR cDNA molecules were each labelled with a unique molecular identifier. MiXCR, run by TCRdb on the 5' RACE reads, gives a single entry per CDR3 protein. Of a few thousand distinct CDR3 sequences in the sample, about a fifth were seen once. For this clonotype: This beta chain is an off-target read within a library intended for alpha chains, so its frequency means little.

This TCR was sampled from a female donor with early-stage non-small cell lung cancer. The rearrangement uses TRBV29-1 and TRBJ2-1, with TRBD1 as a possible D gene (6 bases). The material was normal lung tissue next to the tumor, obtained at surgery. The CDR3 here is CSVEDLAARGQFF. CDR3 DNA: TGCAGCGTTGAAGATCTTGCGGCCAGGGGGCAGTTCTTC.